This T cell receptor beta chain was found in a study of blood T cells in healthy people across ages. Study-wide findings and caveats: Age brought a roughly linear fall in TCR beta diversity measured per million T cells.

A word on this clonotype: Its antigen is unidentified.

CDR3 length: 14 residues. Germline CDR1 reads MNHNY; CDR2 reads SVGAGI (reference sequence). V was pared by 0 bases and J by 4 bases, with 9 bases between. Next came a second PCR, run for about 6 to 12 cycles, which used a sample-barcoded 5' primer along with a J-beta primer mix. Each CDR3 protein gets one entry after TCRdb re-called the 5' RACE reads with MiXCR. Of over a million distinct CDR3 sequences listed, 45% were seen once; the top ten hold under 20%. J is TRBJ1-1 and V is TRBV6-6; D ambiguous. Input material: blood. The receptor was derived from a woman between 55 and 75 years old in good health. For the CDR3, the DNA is TGTGCCAGCAGTTACTCGGAGGGTAGCACTGAAGCTTTCTTT. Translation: CASSYSEGSTEAFF.